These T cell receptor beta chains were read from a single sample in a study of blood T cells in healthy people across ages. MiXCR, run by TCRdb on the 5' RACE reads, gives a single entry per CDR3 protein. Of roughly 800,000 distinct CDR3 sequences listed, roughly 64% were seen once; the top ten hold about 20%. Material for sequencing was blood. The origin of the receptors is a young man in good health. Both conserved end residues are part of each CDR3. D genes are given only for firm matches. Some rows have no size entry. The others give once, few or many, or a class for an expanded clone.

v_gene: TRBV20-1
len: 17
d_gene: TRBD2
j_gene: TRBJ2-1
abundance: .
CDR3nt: TGCAGTGCTAGGTCCCCTTATGGGACTAGCATATACAATGAGCAGTTCTTC
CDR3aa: CSARSPYGTSIYNEQFF

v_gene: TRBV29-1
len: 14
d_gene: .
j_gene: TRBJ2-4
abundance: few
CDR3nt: TGCAGCGTTGATATTGCGGGAACGGCGAACATTCAGTACTTC
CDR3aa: CSVDIAGTANIQYF

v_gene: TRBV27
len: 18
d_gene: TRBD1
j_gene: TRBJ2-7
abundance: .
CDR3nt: TGTGCCAGCAGTCGGGTTGGGGGCCCGGGACAGGGGGCCTACGAGCAGTACTTC
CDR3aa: CASSRVGGPGQGAYEQYF

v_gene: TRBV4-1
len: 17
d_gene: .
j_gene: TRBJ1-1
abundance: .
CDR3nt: TGCGCCAGCAGCCCCCTCGATTTAGTTAGGTATGGGACTGAAGCTTTCTTT
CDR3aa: CASSPLDLVRYGTEAFF

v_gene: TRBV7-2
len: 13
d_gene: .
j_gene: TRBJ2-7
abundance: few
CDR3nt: TGTGCCAGCAGCTTAGAGCTAGATATAGAGCAGTACTTC
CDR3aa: CASSLELDIEQYF

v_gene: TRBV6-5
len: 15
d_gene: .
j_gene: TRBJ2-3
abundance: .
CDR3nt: TGTGCCAGCAGTTCCGGGCTCAAACTGAGGGATACGCAGTATTTT
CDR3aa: CASSSGLKLRDTQYF

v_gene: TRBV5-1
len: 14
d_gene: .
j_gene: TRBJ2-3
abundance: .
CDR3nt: TGCGCCAGCAGCACTGGACAAAACACAGATACGCAGTATTTT
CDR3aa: CASSTGQNTDTQYF

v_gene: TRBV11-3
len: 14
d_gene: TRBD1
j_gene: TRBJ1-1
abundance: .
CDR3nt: TGTGCCAGCCCTAAAACAGGGGAGGGGACTGAAGCTTTCTTT
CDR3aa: CASPKTGEGTEAFF

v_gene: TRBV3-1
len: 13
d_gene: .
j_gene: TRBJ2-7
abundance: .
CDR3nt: TGTGCCAGCAGCCAAGAAGGAACATACGAGCAGTACTTC
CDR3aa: CASSQEGTYEQYF

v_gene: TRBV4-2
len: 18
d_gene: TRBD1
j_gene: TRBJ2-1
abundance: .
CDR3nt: TGTGCCAGCAGCCAAAGGGGGCTCGGGACAGGGACGGCCAATGAGCAGTTCTTC
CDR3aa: CASSQRGLGTGTANEQFF

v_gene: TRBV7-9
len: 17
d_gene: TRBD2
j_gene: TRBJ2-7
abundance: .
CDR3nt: TGTGCCAGCAGCTATCTCGGAGGGACTAGCTACTCCTACGAGCAGTACTTC
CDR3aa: CASSYLGGTSYSYEQYF

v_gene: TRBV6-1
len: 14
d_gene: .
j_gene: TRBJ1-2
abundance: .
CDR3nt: TGTGCCAGCAGTGAAGTAGGCAGATACTATGGCTACACCTTC
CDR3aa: CASSEVGRYYGYTF

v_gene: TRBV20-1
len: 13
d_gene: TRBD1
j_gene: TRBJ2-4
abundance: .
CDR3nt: TGCAGTGCGGGACAGGGGGCCAAAAACATTCAGTACTTC
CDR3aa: CSAGQGAKNIQYF

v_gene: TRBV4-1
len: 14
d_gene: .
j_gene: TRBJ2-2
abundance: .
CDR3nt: TGCGCCAGCAGCCAGCGGTCCGACACCGGGGAGCTGTTTTTT
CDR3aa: CASSQRSDTGELFF

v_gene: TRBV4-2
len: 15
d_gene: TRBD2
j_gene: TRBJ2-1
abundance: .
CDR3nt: TGTGCCAGCAGCCCTAGCGGGGGGCCTCGCAATGAGCAGTTCTTC
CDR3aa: CASSPSGGPRNEQFF

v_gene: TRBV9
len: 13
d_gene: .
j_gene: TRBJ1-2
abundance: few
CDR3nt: TGTGCCAGCAGACGGACTGTGTCTGATGGCTACACCTTC
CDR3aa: CASRRTVSDGYTF

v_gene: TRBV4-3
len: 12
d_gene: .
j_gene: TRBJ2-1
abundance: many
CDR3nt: TGCGCCAGCAGCCAAGCGGGGCATGAGCAGTTCTTC
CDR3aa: CASSQAGHEQFF

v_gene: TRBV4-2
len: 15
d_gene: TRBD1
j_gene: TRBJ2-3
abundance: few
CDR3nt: TGTGCCAGCAGCCAAACCGGGACAGGGGCCGATACGCAGTATTTT
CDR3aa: CASSQTGTGADTQYF

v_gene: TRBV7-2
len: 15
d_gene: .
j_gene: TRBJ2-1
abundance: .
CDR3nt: TGTGCCAGCAGCCAGGTCGTAGGGGTGGACAATGAGCAGTTCTTC
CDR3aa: CASSQVVGVDNEQFF

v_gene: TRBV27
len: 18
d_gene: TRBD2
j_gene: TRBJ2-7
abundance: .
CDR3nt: TGTGCCAGCAGTCTAGCGGTCTCCCCCCCGGCTTCTTACAATGAGCAGTACTTC
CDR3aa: CASSLAVSPPASYNEQYF

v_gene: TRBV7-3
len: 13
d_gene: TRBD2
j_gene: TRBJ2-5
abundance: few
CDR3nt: TGTGCCAGCAGCTTCAGGGAGGGGGAGACCCAGTACTTC
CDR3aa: CASSFREGETQYF

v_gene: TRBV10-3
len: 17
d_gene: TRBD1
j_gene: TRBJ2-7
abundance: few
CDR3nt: TGTGCCATCAGCCCTGTGGGGGCCGGGACAGGATCCTACGAGCAGTACTTC
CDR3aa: CAISPVGAGTGSYEQYF

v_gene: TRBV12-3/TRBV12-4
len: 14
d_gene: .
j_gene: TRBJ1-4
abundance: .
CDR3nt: TGTGCCAGCAGTTTAGTACAGGGCCGTGAAAAACTGTTTTTT
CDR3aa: CASSLVQGREKLFF

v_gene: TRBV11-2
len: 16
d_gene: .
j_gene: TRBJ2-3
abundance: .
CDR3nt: TGTGCCAGCAGCTTGGGGGATTGGATCTTATCAGATACGCAGTATTTT
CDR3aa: CASSLGDWILSDTQYF

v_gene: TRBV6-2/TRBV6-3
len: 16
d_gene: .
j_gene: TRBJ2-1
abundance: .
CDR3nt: TGTGCCAGCAGTTCGATAAGGGGGGGTGTCGACAATGAGCAGTTCTTC
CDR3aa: CASSSIRGGVDNEQFF

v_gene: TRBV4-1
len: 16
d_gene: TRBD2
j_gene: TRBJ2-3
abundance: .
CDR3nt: TGCGCCAGCAGCAAGAGCGGGGCGGACGGCACAGATACGCAGTATTTT
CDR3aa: CASSKSGADGTDTQYF

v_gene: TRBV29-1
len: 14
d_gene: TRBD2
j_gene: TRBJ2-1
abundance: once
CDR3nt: TGCAGCGCCGAGGGACTAAGCTTTTCGTCTGAGCAGTTCTTC
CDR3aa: CSAEGLSFSSEQFF

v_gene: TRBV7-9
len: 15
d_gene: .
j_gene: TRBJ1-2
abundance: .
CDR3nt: TGTGCCAGCAGCCCGCCGCTGGGAGGAAGGGATGGCTACACCTTC
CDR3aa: CASSPPLGGRDGYTF

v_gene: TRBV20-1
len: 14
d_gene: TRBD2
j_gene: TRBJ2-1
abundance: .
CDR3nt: TGCAGTGTTGTTAAAGCGGGAGAGGGCAATGAGCAGTTCTTC
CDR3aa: CSVVKAGEGNEQFF

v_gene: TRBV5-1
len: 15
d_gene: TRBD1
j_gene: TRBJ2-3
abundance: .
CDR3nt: TGCGCCAGCAGCTTGGAGGCAGGGGGCTTGTATACGCAGTATTTT
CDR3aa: CASSLEAGGLYTQYF

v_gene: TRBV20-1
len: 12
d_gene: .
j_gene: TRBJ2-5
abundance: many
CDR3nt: TGCAGTGCACTCAGGACACAAGAGACCCAGTACTTC
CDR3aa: CSALRTQETQYF

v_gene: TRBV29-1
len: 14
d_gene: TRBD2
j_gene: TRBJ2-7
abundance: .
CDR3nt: TGCAGCGTGGACACTAGCGGGAGCTCCTACGAGCAGTACTTC
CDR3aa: CSVDTSGSSYEQYF